The source of this TCR beta chain is a study of blood T cell repertoires in COVID-19. Seattle patients were enrolled during active infection and followed longitudinally. Using immunoSEQ multiplex PCR, the repertoire was profiled, and TCRdb retains in-frame clones only, with some absent. The sample has around 70,000 clones, approximately 90% seen once; the top ten hold about 2.5%. Germline CDR1 GTSNPN, CDR2 SVGIG (reference sequence). V was clipped by 5 bases and J by 2 bases; unmatched bases: 4. The CDR3 covers 13 residues. The source is a man aged 50 to 60 with COVID-19, enrolled during active disease. Sequenced sample: peripheral blood. The chain is built from TRBV30 and TRBJ2-5; 8 nucleotides match TRBD1. The CDR3 DNA reads TGTGCCTGGGGAGGACAGGGTCAAGAGACCCAGTACTTC. Protein sequence: CAWGGQGQETQYF.